This TCR beta chain emerged from a study of blood T cell repertoires in COVID-19. Whole-study context: The United States, Italy and Spain supplied acute and convalescent COVID-19 samples.

From germline, CDR1 is MNHNY and CDR2 SVGAGI (reference sequence). The CDR3 loop spans 13 amino acids. The V and J ends lost 7 bases and 8 bases, in that order; junction bases with no gene match: 7. The assay was immunoSEQ multiplex PCR, and TCRdb's table has in-frame clones only and misses some. The sample has about 80,000 clones, roughly four fifths seen once. This clone was seen a single time. J is TRBJ1-4 and V is TRBV6-6; TRBD1 aligns across 7 bases. Sequenced material: peripheral blood. The clonotype originates from a man older than 75 with acute or convalescent COVID-19. The CDR3 loop is CASKTGIREKLFF. The CDR3 coding sequence is TGTGCCAGCAAGACAGGGATTAGGGAAAAACTGTTTTTT.